Listed here are 14 T cell receptor beta chains from one sample, sequenced in a study of T-cell reconstitution after alpha-beta-depleted transplantation in children. Construction of the TCRbeta library involved unique molecular identifiers. TCRdb re-analysed the PCR reads in MiXCR, keeping a single row per CDR3 protein. Of roughly 49,000 distinct CDR3 sequences listed, roughly 8.7% are singletons. Sequencing was performed on PBMCs, mostly from graft donor cells, taken 60 days after TCRalphabeta/CD19-depleted stem cell transplant. The receptors originated from a male patient aged 2 to 9 who had a stem cell transplant for chronic granulomatous disease, so the T cells may come from the graft donor.

This clonotype has only a few counts. This chain connects TRBV6-4 to TRBJ2-1; no firm D call. Germline values: CDR1 MRHNA, CDR2 SNTAGT. Trimming took off 8 bases at V and 2 bases at J, with 16 bases between the two ends. This CDR3 is built from 15 residues. CDR3 in amino acids: CASRKTATPYNEQFF. As DNA, the CDR3 is TGTGCCAGCCGGAAGACGGCAACACCCTACAATGAGCAGTTCTTC.

The V call is TRBV7-2, the J call TRBJ1-6; unclear D gene. V shed 6 bases and J shed 8 bases, with 11 bases lying between them. The germline gives CDR1 SGHTA, CDR2 FQGNSA. The CDR3 is 13 residues long. The CDR3 bases are TGTGCCAGCAGGAGTACGAGGGATTCACCCCTCCACTTT. Its translation: CASRSTRDSPLHF.

This clonotype was counted at least ten times. The genes are TRBV28 and TRBJ1-5; tentatively, D is TRBD1 (5 bases). CDR1 and CDR2 from the germline V gene are MDHEN and SYDVKM. Trimming cost V 8 bases and J 6 bases, with 20 bases left between them. This CDR3 spans 15 amino acids. CDR3 bases: TGTGCCAGCGCAGATTCAAGGGGCCGGGGTCAGCCCCAGCATTTT. Translation gives CASADSRGRGQPQHF.

The chain combines TRBV27 with TRBJ1-6; maybe TRBD1 (5 bases). V lost 1 base and J lost 10, with 14 bases in between. The CDR3 has 15 amino acids. Germline-derived CDR1 and CDR2 are MNHEY and SMNVEV (reference sequence). CDR3 amino acids: CASSLYGGLESPLHF. The DNA of the CDR3 is TGTGCCAGCAGTTTATATGGGGGATTAGAGTCACCCCTCCACTTT.

This clonotype was recorded at least ten times. This rearrangement joins TRBV30 to TRBJ2-7; 11 bases line up with TRBD1. Germline V gives CDR1 GTSNPN, CDR2 SVGIG (reference sequence). The ends lost 2 bases at V and 6 bases at J; junction bases unmatched: 6. The CDR3 has 14 residues. This CDR3 reads CAWSRGTGGREQYF. The CDR3 DNA is TGTGCCTGGAGTAGGGGGACAGGGGGTCGCGAGCAGTACTTC. Together with reference TRBV30 and TRBJ2-7, the CDR3 gives the full variable domain: SQTIHQWPATLVQPVGSPLSLECTVEGTSNPNLYWYRQAAGRGLQLLFYSVGIGQISSEVPQNLSASRPQDRQFILSSKKLLLSDSGFYLCAWSRGTGGREQYFGPGTRLTVT.

This clonotype occurred many times. J is TRBJ2-3 and V is TRBV7-9; 12 bases map to TRBD2. The CDR3 extends over 17 amino acids. The germline V gene encodes CDR1 SEHNR and CDR2 FQNEAQ (reference sequence). Unmatched junction bases numbered 7, after V lost 2 bases and J lost 4 bases. CDR3 coding DNA: TGTGCCAGCAGCTTACCTAGCGGGAGGGCCATATCAGATACGCAGTATTTT. Protein product: CASSLPSGRAISDTQYF.

This clonotype was recorded at least ten times. The V and J genes are TRBV7-8 and TRBJ1-2, with D perhaps TRBD1 (6 bases). Trimming shortened V by 5 bases and J by 8 bases, and 21 bases separated the two germline ends. This CDR3 is 15 amino acids long. Germline lookup yields CDR1 SGHVS and CDR2 FQNEAQ. For the CDR3, the DNA is TGTGCCAGCAGCCCCGCGGTGGGGGCAAGAGGGGGCTACACCTTC. This encodes CASSPAVGARGGYTF.

As for this clonotype: With a much larger clone just one base away, this may be a read error. The chain recombines TRBV6-2 or TRBV6-3 with TRBJ2-4, with D perhaps TRBD2 (6 bases). The V gene lost 6 bases and the J gene lost 7 bases, with 19 bases spanning the gap. The V gene's germline CDR1 is MNHEY and CDR2 SVGEGT. The CDR3 loop spans 15 amino acids. DNA for the CDR3: TGTGCCAGCAGCGATGCCGGAGGGCCCCACAACATTCAGTACTTC. It specifies CASSDAGGPHNIQYF.

CDR3 sequence: CSARASPKLGEQFF. The CDR3 DNA sequence: TGCAGTGCTAGGGCCTCCCCGAAATTGGGTGAGCAGTTCTTC. J is TRBJ2-1 and V is TRBV20-1; D not certain. V was pared by 3 bases and J by 9 bases, with 18 bases between. The length of the CDR3 is 14 residues. Germline loops: CDR1 DFQATT, CDR2 SNEGSKA (reference sequence).

This clonotype was recorded many times. The rearrangement joins TRBV5-5 to TRBJ2-7, with D unresolved. This CDR3 has 11 residues. Trimming stripped 5 bases from V and 2 bases from J, with 5 bases between. Germline CDR1 and CDR2: SGHKS and YYEKEE (reference sequence). CDR3 loop: CASSMPYEQYF. The CDR3 nucleotides read TGTGCCAGCAGTATGCCCTACGAGCAGTACTTC. The complete variable domain, with remaining parts taken from reference TRBV5-5 and TRBJ2-7, reads DAGVTQSPTHLIKTRGQQVTLRCSPISGHKSVSWYQQVLGQGPQFIFQYYEKEERGRGNFPDRFSARQFPNYSSELNVNALLLGDSALYLCASSMPYEQYFGPGTRLTVT.

V usage is TRBV10-3 and J usage is TRBJ2-5, with 13 bases lining up with TRBD2. Germline lookup yields CDR1 ENHRY and CDR2 SYGVKD. Trimming cost V 4 bases and J 4 bases; bases outside gene matches: 6. The CDR3 loop spans 16 amino acids. This CDR3 reads CAISGGGLAGVETQYF. CDR3 nucleotide sequence: TGTGCCATCAGTGGGGGCGGACTAGCGGGGGTAGAGACCCAGTACTTC.

In its sample, this clonotype was seen many times. This CDR3 reads CASSLGQGQETQYF. The CDR3 nucleotides read TGTGCCAGCAGCTTAGGACAGGGTCAAGAGACCCAGTACTTC. J is TRBJ2-5 and V is TRBV7-6, with 7 nucleotides matching TRBD1. CDR1 SGHVS and CDR2 FNYEAQ come from the germline V gene. The J segment lost 2 bases and the V segment lost 1 base, leaving 1 base of the junction unmatched. The CDR3 loop spans 14 amino acids.

This clonotype appeared many times. In nucleotides, the CDR3 is TGCGCCAGCAGCTTGGCCGATGGAGCGGGGGAGCAGTACTTC. Translation: CASSLADGAGEQYF. The rearrangement uses TRBV5-1 and TRBJ2-7; TRBD2 aligns across 7 bases. CDR1 SGHRS and CDR2 YFSETQ come from the germline V gene. J was trimmed by 7 bases and V by 0 bases; bases with no gene match: 7. This CDR3 comprises 14 residues.

There are many counts of this clonotype. The gene calls are TRBV27 and TRBJ2-7; D call uncertain. Trimming pared 11 bases from V and 0 bases from J, leaving 17 bases between. The CDR3 is 14 amino acids. Germline-derived CDR1 and CDR2 are MNHEY and SMNVEV (reference sequence). CDR3 sequence (DNA): TGTGCCCTGGAAACGCCATGGGTCTCCTACGAGCAGTACTTC. Its translation is CALETPWVSYEQYF.